These 2 T cell receptor beta chains share one sample of origin, sequenced in a study of blood T cell repertoires in COVID-19. Data came from immunoSEQ multiplex PCR; TCRdb stores just in-frame clones and leaves some out. The sample yields tens of thousands of clones, about 89% seen once. Sequences were obtained from peripheral blood. The receptor source for this set is a man aged 50 to 59 with COVID-19, enrolled during active disease.

This rearrangement joins TRBV6-5 to TRBJ1-2; maybe TRBD1 (5 bases). Trimming cost V 5 bases and J 3 bases, with 10 bases left between them. From germline, CDR1 is MNHEY and CDR2 SVGAGI. The CDR3 runs to 13 residues. CDR3 loop: CASSTGLDYGYTF. In nucleotides, the CDR3 is TGTGCCAGCAGTACGGGACTCGACTATGGCTACACCTTC.

CDR3 nucleotides: TGTGCCAGCAGTTACTCCCGGGGATCTGGAAACACCATATATTTT. Protein product: CASSYSRGSGNTIYF. The chain joins TRBV6-5 to TRBJ1-3; D unresolved. V lost 0 bases, J lost 1 base, and 7 bases lay in between. Germline assignment: CDR1 MNHEY and CDR2 SVGAGI. The CDR3 totals 15 residues.